This TCR beta chain derives from a study of shared clonotypes between healthy human individuals. Study results and caveats: Compared with clonotypes that all four donors shared, non-shared clonotypes had lower generation probabilities.

In the naive CD8 group, cells lacked CD45RO and were positively selected for CCR7, so terminally differentiated effector memory CD45RA+ cells were left out. CDR1 and CDR2 (germline): MDHEN, SYDVKM. The CDR3 covers 13 residues. Trimming left V 2 bases short and J 5 bases short, with 9 bases between. Comments on this clone: Its antigen is unknown.

Replicate PCRs from sorted subsets contained roughly 200 ng DNA, which is 29,000 or so T cell genomes. This table comes from immunoSEQ multiplex PCR, and its TCRdb copy is limited to in-frame clones, with some not included. This sample yields around 700,000 clones, of which around 90% are seen a single time; approximately 22% belongs to the top ten. Material for sequencing was naive CD8+ T cells sorted from blood. The rearrangement joins TRBV28 to TRBJ1-1, with D hard to call. The TCR was taken from a man aged 25-45 years in good health. The CDR3 sequence is CASSLGVGTEAFF. CDR3 DNA sequence: TGTGCCAGCAGTTTAGGGGTAGGGACTGAAGCTTTCTTT.